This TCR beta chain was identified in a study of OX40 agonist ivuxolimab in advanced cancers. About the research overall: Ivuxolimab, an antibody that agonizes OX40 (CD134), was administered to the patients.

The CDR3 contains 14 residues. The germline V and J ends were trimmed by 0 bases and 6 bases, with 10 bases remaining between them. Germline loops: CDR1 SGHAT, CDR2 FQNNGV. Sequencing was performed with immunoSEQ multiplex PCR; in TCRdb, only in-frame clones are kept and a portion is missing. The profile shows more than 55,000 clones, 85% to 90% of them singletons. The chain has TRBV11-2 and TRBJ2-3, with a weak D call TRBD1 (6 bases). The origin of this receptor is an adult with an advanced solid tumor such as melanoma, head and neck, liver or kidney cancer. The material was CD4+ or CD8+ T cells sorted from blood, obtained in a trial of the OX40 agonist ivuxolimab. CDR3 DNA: TGTGCCAGCAGCTTAGACAGGGGTGTGGATACGCAGTATTTT. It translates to CASSLDRGVDTQYF.